The T cell receptor (beta chain) under discussion was sequenced for a study of T cells after yellow fever vaccination. Study overall: Those fractions that held only low numbers of cells were prepared using the SMART-Seq v4 Ultra Low Input RNA kit.

With 3 bases removed from V and 2 bases from J, the gap between germline ends came to 20 bases. The V gene's germline CDR1 is SGHVS and CDR2 FQNEAQ. CDR3 length: 18 amino acids. This clonotype was seen only a few times. TCRdb reprocessed the 5' RACE reads via MiXCR and lists one record per CDR3 protein. Of over 65,000 distinct CDR3 sequences listed, less than 15% are singletons. The sequences come from CD8+ T cells not binding an NS4B(214-222) dextramer, sorted from PBMCs, collected about 20 days after the first yellow fever vaccination. V is TRBV7-8 and J is TRBJ1-5; D perhaps matches TRBD1 (6 bases). The sequence was collected from a man younger than 30 who received the YFV17D yellow fever vaccine. The CDR3 sequence: CASSFPGAGARGNQPQHF. CDR3 nucleotide sequence: TGTGCCAGCAGCTTCCCGGGGGCGGGGGCGCGTGGCAATCAGCCCCAGCATTTT.